This T cell receptor beta chain was found in a study of blood T cell repertoires in COVID-19. The table came from immunoSEQ multiplex PCR; TCRdb's copy has only in-frame clones and leaves some out. The sample lists some 280,000 clones; roughly 89% were seen once. The CDR3 runs to 18 residues. V lost 5 bases to trimming and J lost 0 bases; unmatched junction nucleotides: 14. The germline V gene encodes CDR1 MDHEN and CDR2 SYDVKM. The clonotype was recovered from a woman aged 40 to 55 who had recovered from COVID-19. The sequenced material came from peripheral blood. The chain uses TRBV28 and TRBJ2-3, with 7 positions matching TRBD2. CDR3 bases: TGTGCCAGCAGTCCCCTCCCCTTAACGGGAGGCAGCACAGATACGCAGTATTTT. Protein: CASSPLPLTGGSTDTQYF.